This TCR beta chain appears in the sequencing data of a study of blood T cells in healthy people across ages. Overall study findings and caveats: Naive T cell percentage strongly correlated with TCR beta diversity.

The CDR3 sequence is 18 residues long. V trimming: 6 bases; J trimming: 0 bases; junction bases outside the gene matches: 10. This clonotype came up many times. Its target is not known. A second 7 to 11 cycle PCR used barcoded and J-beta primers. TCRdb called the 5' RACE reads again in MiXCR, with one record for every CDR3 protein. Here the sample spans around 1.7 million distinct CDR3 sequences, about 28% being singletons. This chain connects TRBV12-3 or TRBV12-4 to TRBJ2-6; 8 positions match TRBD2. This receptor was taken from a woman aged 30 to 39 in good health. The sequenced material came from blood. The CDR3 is CASRVTGRGVSGANVLTF. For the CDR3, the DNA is TGTGCCAGCAGGGTGACTGGGCGGGGGGTCTCTGGGGCCAACGTCCTGACTTTC.